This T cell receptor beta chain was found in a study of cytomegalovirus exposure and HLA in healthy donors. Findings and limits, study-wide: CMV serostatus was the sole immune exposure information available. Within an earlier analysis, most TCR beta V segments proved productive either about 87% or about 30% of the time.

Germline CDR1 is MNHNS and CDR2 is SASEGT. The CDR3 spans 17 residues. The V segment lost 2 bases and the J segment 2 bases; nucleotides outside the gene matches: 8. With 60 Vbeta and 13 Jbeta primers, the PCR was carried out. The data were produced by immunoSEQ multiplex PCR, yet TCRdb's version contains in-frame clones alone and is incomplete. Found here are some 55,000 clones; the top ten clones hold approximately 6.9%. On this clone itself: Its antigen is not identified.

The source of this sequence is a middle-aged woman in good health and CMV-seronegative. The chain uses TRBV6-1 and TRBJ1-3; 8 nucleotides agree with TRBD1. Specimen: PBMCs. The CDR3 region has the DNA TGTGCCAGCAGTGAACCCGGACAGGGAATGGCTGGAAACACCATATATTTT. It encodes CASSEPGQGMAGNTIYF.